This is a list of T cell receptor beta chains from one sample in a study of blood T cell repertoires in COVID-19. Generated by immunoSEQ multiplex PCR, the TCRdb table keeps only in-frame clones and is missing some. The sample records 310,000 or so clones, approximately 93% being singletons. The sequenced sample consisted of peripheral blood. These receptor sequences come from a woman in her thirties with COVID-19, enrolled during active disease. Each CDR3 is given with its conserved first and last residue. Fields, in order: J gene, clone size, V gene, D gene, CDR3 protein, CDR3 DNA. A D gene is named only where the DNA matches it firmly. Not every row has a clone size; where given, it reads once, few, many or a size class.

>TRBJ2-1|-|TRBV11-3|-
CASSFESGIGNEQFF
TGTGCCAGCTCCTTTGAATCGGGAATCGGCAATGAGCAGTTCTTC
>TRBJ1-1|-|TRBV30|-
CAWTGDLNTEAFF
TGTGCCTGGACAGGGGACCTGAACACTGAAGCTTTCTTT
>TRBJ1-2|-|TRBV19|TRBD1
CASSIGDRGQRGYTF
TGTGCCAGTAGTATCGGGGACAGGGGGCAGAGAGGCTACACCTTC
>TRBJ2-1|-|TRBV19|TRBD2
CAIGLAGGYNEQFF
TGTGCCATCGGACTAGCGGGAGGGTACAATGAGCAGTTCTTC
>TRBJ2-1|-|TRBV6-5|-
CASSYSPLENEQFF
TGTGCCAGCAGTTACTCCCCGCTAGAGAATGAGCAGTTCTTC
>TRBJ2-3|once|TRBV13|TRBD2
CASSTRTSGREWGTDTQYF
TGTGCCAGCAGCACCCGGACTAGCGGGAGAGAGTGGGGCACAGATACGCAGTATTTT
>TRBJ1-4|-|TRBV9|TRBD1
CASSSGQGATNEKLFF
TGTGCCAGCAGCTCGGGACAGGGGGCAACTAATGAAAAACTGTTTTTT
>TRBJ2-2|-|TRBV7-2|TRBD2
CASSRTSGGNTGELFF
TGTGCCAGCAGTAGGACTAGCGGAGGTAACACCGGGGAGCTGTTTTTT
>TRBJ1-4|-|TRBV27|TRBD1
CASSLSGQANEKLFF
TGTGCCAGCAGTTTATCGGGACAGGCTAATGAAAAACTGTTTTTT
>TRBJ1-6|-|TRBV4-2|TRBD1
CASSQGPGGMSLHF
TGTGCCAGCAGCCAAGGGCCAGGGGGGATGTCCCTCCACTTT
>TRBJ2-2|-|TRBV5-1|TRBD1
CASSFGSGTGNTGELFF
TGCGCCAGCAGCTTCGGATCCGGGACAGGGAACACCGGGGAGCTGTTTTTT
>TRBJ1-2|-|TRBV6-5|TRBD1
CASITGTGDGYTF
TGTGCCAGCATTACCGGGACAGGGGATGGCTACACCTTC
>TRBJ1-4|-|TRBV2|-
CASSKNRAEKLFF
TGTGCCAGCAGTAAGAACAGGGCTGAAAAACTGTTTTTT
>TRBJ1-2|-|TRBV3-1/TRBV3-2|-
CASSPPRGMNYGYTF
TGTGCCAGCAGCCCCCCCCGGGGGATGAACTATGGCTACACCTTC
>TRBJ2-1|-|TRBV5-4|TRBD1
CASTPGQGDWGEQFF
TGTGCCAGCACCCCTGGACAGGGGGACTGGGGGGAGCAGTTCTTC
>TRBJ2-7|-|TRBV16|-
CASRKGDTYEQYF
TGTGCCAGTAGGAAAGGCGACACCTACGAGCAGTACTTC
>TRBJ1-1|-|TRBV10-3|TRBD1
CAISESGTDQAFF
TGTGCCATCAGTGAGTCAGGGACAGACCAAGCTTTCTTT
>TRBJ2-1|-|TRBV19|-
CASFSGGSYNEQFF
TGTGCCAGTTTTTCCGGAGGGAGCTACAATGAGCAGTTCTTC
>TRBJ2-6|-|TRBV19|-
CASSTLGGSGANVLTF
TGTGCCAGTAGTACCCTGGGCGGGTCTGGGGCCAACGTCCTGACTTTC
>TRBJ1-1|-|TRBV19|-
CASSIAFDTGAFF
TGTGCCAGTAGTATCGCATTCGACACGGGGGCTTTCTTT
>TRBJ2-3|-|TRBV14|TRBD2
CASSQGIAGVDTQYF
TGTGCCAGCAGCCAGGGAATAGCGGGAGTGGATACGCAGTATTTT
>TRBJ1-2|-|TRBV10-3|TRBD1
CASTGGDYGYTF
TGTGCCTCAACAGGGGGCGACTATGGCTACACCTTC
>TRBJ1-1|-|TRBV27|-
CASSLSNAGSSEAFF
TGTGCCAGCAGTTTATCGAACGCAGGGTCATCTGAAGCTTTCTTT
>TRBJ1-6|-|TRBV27|TRBD1
CASRPGQANSPLHF
TGTGCCAGCAGGCCAGGACAGGCCAATTCACCCCTCCACTTT
>TRBJ1-2|-|TRBV6-5|-
CASSYDDNPYGYTF
TGTGCCAGCAGTTACGACGACAACCCCTATGGCTACACCTTC
>TRBJ1-1|-|TRBV12-5|-
CASGLGLFGRGNTEAFF
TGTGCTAGTGGTTTGGGACTATTCGGACGGGGGAACACTGAAGCTTTCTTT
>TRBJ1-5|-|TRBV20-1|-
CSASGQSGLLMPQHF
TGCAGTGCTAGTGGGCAGAGCGGCCTTTTGATGCCCCAGCATTTT
>TRBJ2-3|once|TRBV19|-
CASSIGPGVGSTDTQYF
TGTGCCAGTAGTATTGGTCCAGGGGTGGGTAGCACAGATACGCAGTATTTT
>TRBJ2-1|-|TRBV10-3|TRBD2
CAISESSGREGEQFF
TGTGCCATCAGTGAGTCGTCCGGGAGGGAGGGTGAGCAGTTCTTC
>TRBJ1-2|-|TRBV18|-
CASSSGIYGYTF
TGTGCCAGCTCGTCAGGGATCTATGGCTACACCTTC